One sample yielded the 9 T cell receptor beta chains listed below, sequenced in a study of blood T cell repertoires in COVID-19. Clones were sequenced by immunoSEQ multiplex PCR, and TCRdb holds only the in-frame ones, with some missing. The table includes about 250,000 clones, about 83% detected once. Material: peripheral blood. The source is a man aged 40-55 years with active or convalescent COVID-19.

V is TRBV6-4 and J is TRBJ1-2; D ambiguous. The V gene lost 3 bases and the J gene lost 7 bases, with 18 bases spanning the gap. Germline CDR1 reads MRHNA; CDR2 reads SNTAGT. The CDR3 is 15 residues long. The CDR3 region is CASSEAPPRRSGYTF. The CDR3 nucleotides read TGTGCCAGCAGTGAGGCACCCCCCCGGCGGTCTGGCTACACCTTC.

The J gene is TRBJ2-4, the V gene TRBV7-2; D unclear. The ends were cut back, 1 base at V and 0 bases at J, with 7 bases in the middle. Germline V gives CDR1 SGHTA, CDR2 FQGNSA. This CDR3 has 15 amino acids. The CDR3 sequence is CASSLGAIAKNIQYF. CDR3 coding DNA: TGTGCCAGCAGCTTAGGGGCTATAGCCAAAAACATTCAGTACTTC.

The CDR3 DNA is TGCAGTGCTAAGGCGGGGGAGACCCAGTACTTC. This translates into CSAKAGETQYF. The V call is TRBV20-1, the J call TRBJ2-5; D might be TRBD2 (6 bases). Germline CDR1 reads DFQATT; CDR2 reads SNEGSKA (reference sequence). The CDR3 runs 11 residues. The germline V and J ends were trimmed by 4 bases and 5 bases, with 8 bases remaining between them.

V and J are TRBV12-3 or TRBV12-4 and TRBJ1-2, with a possible D match to TRBD1 (6 bases). The ends were cut back, 5 bases at V and 10 bases at J, with 14 bases in the middle. CDR3 length: 12 amino acids. The CDR3 nucleotides read TGTGCCAGCAGTATACAGGGTAGATCCTACACCTTC. Protein product: CASSIQGRSYTF.

The chain employs TRBV12-3 or TRBV12-4 and TRBJ1-2; 7 positions agree with TRBD1. J lost 6 bases, V lost 8 bases, and 9 bases had no gene match. CDR3 length equals 13 residues. The CDR3 DNA is TGTGCCAGCCGACCTCAGGGGGAAAATGGCTACACCTTC. Its translation: CASRPQGENGYTF.

This chain links TRBV10-3 with TRBJ2-3; TRBD2 aligns across 7 bases. CDR1 ENHRY and CDR2 SYGVKD come from the germline V gene. This CDR3 contains 15 residues. J was trimmed by 1 base and V by 6 bases; bases with no gene match: 7. CDR3 sequence reads: CAIRGGSIRTDTQYF. The CDR3 DNA reads as TGTGCCATCAGGGGGGGGTCAATTCGCACAGATACGCAGTATTTT.

V gene TRBV6-5 combines with J gene TRBJ2-7, with 8 bases that match TRBD2. CDR1 MNHEY and CDR2 SVGAGI come from the germline V gene. The V segment lost 7 bases and the J segment 2 bases; nucleotides outside the gene matches: 4. The CDR3 is 13 amino acids. DNA for the CDR3: TGTGCCAGCATCGACGGGAGGGCCTACGAGCAGTACTTC. It specifies CASIDGRAYEQYF.

The V gene is TRBV11-3, the J gene TRBJ2-2; D ambiguous. Trimming removed 3 bases from V and 5 bases from J, with 4 bases in between. Germline V lookup: CDR1 SGHNT, CDR2 YENEEA. There are 12 residues in the CDR3. CDR3 in DNA: TGTGCCAGCAGCTTCGGGACCGGGGAGCTGTTTTTT. This translates into CASSFGTGELFF.

This clone is a singleton in its sample. This rearrangement joins TRBV5-1 to TRBJ1-3; D is ambiguous. V shed 5 bases and J shed 3 bases, with 12 bases lying between them. CDR1 and CDR2 (germline): SGHRS, YFSETQ. The CDR3 runs to 14 residues. As DNA, the CDR3 is TGCGCCAGCAGTACATCAGTCATTGGAAACACCATATATTTT. It specifies CASSTSVIGNTIYF.